This T cell receptor (beta chain) was observed in a study of OX40 agonist ivuxolimab in advanced cancers. Study information: The group had a mean age of around 60 years, ranged from roughly 20 to 79, and was around 86% male. Of the participants, approximately 40% had some prior anti-PD-1, anti-PD-L1 or anti-CTLA-4 therapy, which was allowed. Study outcomes and limitations: At doses 0.1 to 3.0 mg/kg, CD4+ and CD8+ clones expanded.

TCRdb's copy holds only in-frame clones and misses some; the assay was immunoSEQ multiplex PCR. The sample shows around 41,000 clones, approximately 91% of them seen only once. CDR1 and CDR2 from the germline V gene are SGHVS and FQNEAQ. V shed 5 bases and J shed 6 bases, with 8 bases lying between them. The CDR3 length is 11 residues. Comments on this clone: Its antigen is currently unknown.

The starting material was CD4+ or CD8+ T cells sorted from blood, obtained in a trial of the OX40 agonist ivuxolimab. The chain combines TRBV7-8 with TRBJ2-7; D remains ambiguous. The source of this sequence is an adult with an advanced solid tumor such as melanoma, head and neck, liver or kidney cancer. The CDR3 bases are TGTGCCAGCAGCCCCGCTGGCGAGCAGTACTTC. This translates into CASSPAGEQYF.